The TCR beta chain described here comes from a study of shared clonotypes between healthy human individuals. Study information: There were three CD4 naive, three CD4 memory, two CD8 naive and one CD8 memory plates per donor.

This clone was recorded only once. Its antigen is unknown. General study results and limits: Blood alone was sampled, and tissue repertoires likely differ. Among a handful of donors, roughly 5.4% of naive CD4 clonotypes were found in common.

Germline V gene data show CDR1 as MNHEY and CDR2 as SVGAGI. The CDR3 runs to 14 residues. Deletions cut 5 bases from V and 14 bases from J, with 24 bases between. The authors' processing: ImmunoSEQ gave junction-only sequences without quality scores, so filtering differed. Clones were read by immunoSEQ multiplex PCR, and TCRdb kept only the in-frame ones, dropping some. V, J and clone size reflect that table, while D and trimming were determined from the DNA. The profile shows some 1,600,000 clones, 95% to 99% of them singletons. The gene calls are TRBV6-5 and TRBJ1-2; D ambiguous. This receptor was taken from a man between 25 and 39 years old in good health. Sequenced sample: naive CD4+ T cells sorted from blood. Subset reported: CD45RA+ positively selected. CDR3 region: CASSPDGFANAVTF. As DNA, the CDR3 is TGTGCCAGCAGTCCGGACGGGTTTGCAAACGCCGTGACCTTC.